The subject of this entry is one TCR beta chain. Its antigen is not known. Genomic DNA from each subset was divided evenly over several immunoSEQ plates. As handled by the study authors: Filtering of immunoSEQ junctional sequences could not match full-length read filtering. Sequencing used immunoSEQ multiplex PCR; TCRdb keeps in-frame clones, though not all of them. V, J and clone size derive from that table, while D and trimming were established from the DNA sequence. The table shows 450,000 to 550,000 clones, with 70% to 80% occurring only once. The data were obtained in a study of shared clonotypes between healthy human individuals. Study-wide points: Collection of samples was limited to blood; tissue repertoires likely differ.

V was shortened by 3 bases and J by 6 bases, with 11 bases between the two germline ends. This CDR3 has 13 residues. Per germline, CDR1 LGHNA and CDR2 YSLEER. Specimen: PBMCs. This sequence joins TRBV4-3 and TRBJ1-2, with no clear D. The TCR comes from a woman aged 40 to 55 in good health. Some clones in this sample may be carry-over from other donors' samples. This CDR3 is CASSHQGRNGYTF. CDR3 nucleotides: TGCGCCAGCAGCCACCAAGGAAGAAATGGCTACACCTTC.